This is a list of T cell receptor beta chains from one sample in a study of cytomegalovirus exposure and HLA in healthy donors. Libraries were prepared by immunoSEQ multiplex PCR; TCRdb keeps only in-frame clonotypes and omits some of them. The sample contains some 250,000 clones, 90% of which appear only once. Sequencing input: PBMCs. The receptors shown here come from a woman aged 18-29 years in good health and CMV-seronegative. Both conserved end residues are part of each CDR3. The D gene is left open where the match is weak. Size is stated for part of the rows, as once, few or many counts, or as a class when the clone is expanded.

d_gene | abundance | j_gene | v_gene | CDR3nt | CDR3aa
NA | NA | TRBJ1-5 | TRBV10-1 | TGCGCCAGCAGTGAGAACTTCCTAGAGCCCCAGCATTTT | CASSENFLEPQHF
TRBD2 | NA | TRBJ2-3 | TRBV2 | TGTGCCAGCAGTGTTAGCGGGGCGGGAGATACGCAGTATTTT | CASSVSGAGDTQYF
TRBD2 | once | TRBJ2-3 | TRBV15 | TGTGCCACCAGCAGAGAGGGGACGGGCGGGGGGAACACAGATACGCAGTATTTT | CATSREGTGGGNTDTQYF
NA | NA | TRBJ1-5 | TRBV11-2 | TGTGCCAGCAGCTTAGGGCCACAGGGCAGGCAGCCCCAGCATTTT | CASSLGPQGRQPQHF
NA | NA | TRBJ1-1 | TRBV6-6 | TGTGCCAGCAGAAAGGACAGCGGTTCTGAAGCTTTCTTT | CASRKDSGSEAFF
TRBD1 | NA | TRBJ2-1 | TRBV4-1 | TGCGCCAGCAGCCTTAAGAGGACAGGGCAGAATGAGCAGTTCTTC | CASSLKRTGQNEQFF
NA | NA | TRBJ2-3 | TRBV7-9 | TGTGCCAGCAGCTTATTGGTCGGGATGACAGATACGCAGTATTTT | CASSLLVGMTDTQYF
NA | once | TRBJ2-3 | TRBV9 | TGTGCCAGCAGCCCCTTGGGGGCGCTCACAGATACGCAGTATTTT | CASSPLGALTDTQYF
NA | few | TRBJ1-1 | TRBV19 | TGTGCCAGTAGTACCCCCCGGGACATAGGGGCTTTCTTT | CASSTPRDIGAFF
TRBD2 | NA | TRBJ2-1 | TRBV6-1 | TGTGCCAGCAGTGGACTAGCGGGGGGCTCCTACAATGAGCAGTTCTTC | CASSGLAGGSYNEQFF
NA | NA | TRBJ2-3 | TRBV4-1 | TGCGCCAGCAGCCAAGAACCTGCTACTACGCAGTATTTT | CASSQEPATTQYF
NA | NA | TRBJ1-4 | TRBV28 | TGTGCCAGCAGTTTATCTGAGGGTCCGCTGTTTTTT | CASSLSEGPLFF
NA | NA | TRBJ1-6 | TRBV28 | TGTGCCAGCAGACCCTGGGGTCGGGCAGGGAGGAATTCACCCCTCCACTTT | CASRPWGRAGRNSPLHF
TRBD1 | NA | TRBJ1-2 | TRBV7-9 | TGTGCCAGCAGCTTGGGACAGGGGCAAGGAGTTATGCACTATGGCTACACCTTC | CASSLGQGQGVMHYGYTF
TRBD1 | few | TRBJ1-6 | TRBV9 | TGTGCCAGCAGCGTAGAGGTGACAGGGTTGATACTCCACTTT | CASSVEVTGLILHF
NA | NA | TRBJ2-1 | TRBV6-1 | TGTGCCAGCCAAATCTACAATGAGCAGTTCTTC | CASQIYNEQFF
NA | NA | TRBJ2-7 | TRBV19 | TGTGCCAGTAGTACAACAGGGTCCTACGAGCAGTACTTC | CASSTTGSYEQYF
NA | NA | TRBJ1-1 | TRBV5-1 | TGCGCCAGCAGCTTGGCCGGGTTTCTGGTAGATATGAACACTGAAGCTTTCTTT | CASSLAGFLVDMNTEAFF
NA | NA | TRBJ2-5 | TRBV5-4 | TGTGCCAGCAGCTTGGGGGAACTAGTTTTGGAGACCCAGTACTTC | CASSLGELVLETQYF
NA | NA | TRBJ1-5 | TRBV2 | TGTGCCAGCAGTGAGGGGAGGGGTAATCAGCCCCAGCATTTT | CASSEGRGNQPQHF
NA | once | TRBJ1-2 | TRBV9 | TGTGCCAGCAGCGTAGGCGTGGGGCGCGGCTACACCTTC | CASSVGVGRGYTF
NA | NA | TRBJ1-1 | TRBV10-2 | TGCGCCAGCAGTGAACAGATAAACACTGAAGCTTTCTTT | CASSEQINTEAFF
NA | NA | TRBJ1-1 | TRBV7-3 | TGTGCCAGCAGCTCCCAGACAGATACTGAAGCTTTCTTT | CASSSQTDTEAFF
NA | NA | TRBJ1-3 | TRBV7-6 | TGTGCCAGCAGCTTAGCTGGCGTCAGGACTGGAAACACCATATATTTT | CASSLAGVRTGNTIYF
TRBD1 | NA | TRBJ1-4 | TRBV6-1 | TGTGCCCACTCGGAGAGGGCAGGGGGTGAAAAACTGTTTTTT | CAHSERAGGEKLFF
TRBD1 | NA | TRBJ1-5 | TRBV6-6 | TGTGCCAGCACCGACAGGGCTGGTGGCAATCAGCCCCAGCATTTT | CASTDRAGGNQPQHF